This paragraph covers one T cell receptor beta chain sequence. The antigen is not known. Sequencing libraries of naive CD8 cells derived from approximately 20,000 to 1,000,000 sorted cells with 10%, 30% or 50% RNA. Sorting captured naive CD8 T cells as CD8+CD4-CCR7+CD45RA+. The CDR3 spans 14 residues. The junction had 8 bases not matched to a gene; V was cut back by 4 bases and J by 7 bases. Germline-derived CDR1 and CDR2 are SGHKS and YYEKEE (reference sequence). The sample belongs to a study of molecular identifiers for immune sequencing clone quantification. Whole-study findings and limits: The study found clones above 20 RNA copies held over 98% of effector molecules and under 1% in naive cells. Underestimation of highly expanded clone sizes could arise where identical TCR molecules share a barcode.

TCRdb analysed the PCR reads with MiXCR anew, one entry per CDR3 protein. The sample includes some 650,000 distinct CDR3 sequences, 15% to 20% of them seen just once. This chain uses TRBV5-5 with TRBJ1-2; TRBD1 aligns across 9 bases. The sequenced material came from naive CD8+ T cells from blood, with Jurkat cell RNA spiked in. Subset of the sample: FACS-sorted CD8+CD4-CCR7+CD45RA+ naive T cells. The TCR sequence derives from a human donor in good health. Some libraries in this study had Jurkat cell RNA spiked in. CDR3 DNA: TGTGCCAGCAGCACTAGACAGGGGGAAACTGGCTACACCTTC. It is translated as CASSTRQGETGYTF.